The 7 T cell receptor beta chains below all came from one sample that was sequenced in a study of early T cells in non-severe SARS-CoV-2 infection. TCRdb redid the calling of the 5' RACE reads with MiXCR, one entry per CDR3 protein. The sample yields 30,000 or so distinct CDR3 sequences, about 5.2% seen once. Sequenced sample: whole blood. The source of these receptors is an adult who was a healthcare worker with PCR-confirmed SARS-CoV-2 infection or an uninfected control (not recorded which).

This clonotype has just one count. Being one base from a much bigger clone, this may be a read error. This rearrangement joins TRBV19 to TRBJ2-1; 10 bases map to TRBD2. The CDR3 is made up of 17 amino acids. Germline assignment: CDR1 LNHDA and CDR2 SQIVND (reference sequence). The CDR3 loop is CASSIASGSFSNNQQFF. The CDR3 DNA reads TGTGCCAGTAGTATAGCTAGCGGGAGCTTCTCCAACAATCAGCAGTTCTTC.

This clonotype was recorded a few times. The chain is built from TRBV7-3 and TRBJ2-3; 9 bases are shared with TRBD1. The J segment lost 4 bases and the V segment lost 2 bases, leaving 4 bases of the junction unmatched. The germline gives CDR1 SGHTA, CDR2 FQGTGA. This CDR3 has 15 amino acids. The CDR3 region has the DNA TGTGCCAGCAGCTTACAGGGACAGGGATCAGATACGCAGTATTTT. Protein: CASSLQGQGSDTQYF.

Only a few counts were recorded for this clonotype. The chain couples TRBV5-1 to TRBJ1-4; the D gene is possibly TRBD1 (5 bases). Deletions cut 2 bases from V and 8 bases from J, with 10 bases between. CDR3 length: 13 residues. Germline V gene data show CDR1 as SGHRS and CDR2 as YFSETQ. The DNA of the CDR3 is TGCGCCAGCAGCTTCCAGGGAGAGGAAAAACTGTTTTTT. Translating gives CASSFQGEEKLFF.

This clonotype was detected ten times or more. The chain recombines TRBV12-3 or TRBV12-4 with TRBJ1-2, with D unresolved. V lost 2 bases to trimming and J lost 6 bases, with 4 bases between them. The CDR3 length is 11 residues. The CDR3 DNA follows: TGTGCCAGCAGTTTATTGCATGGCTACACCTTC. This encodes CASSLLHGYTF.

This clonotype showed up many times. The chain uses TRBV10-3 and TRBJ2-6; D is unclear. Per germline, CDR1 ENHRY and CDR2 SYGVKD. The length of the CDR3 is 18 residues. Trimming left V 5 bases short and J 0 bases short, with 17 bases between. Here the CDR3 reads CAISRTHTHYSGANVLTF. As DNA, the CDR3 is TGTGCCATCAGTCGGACCCACACGCACTACTCTGGGGCCAACGTCCTGACTTTC.

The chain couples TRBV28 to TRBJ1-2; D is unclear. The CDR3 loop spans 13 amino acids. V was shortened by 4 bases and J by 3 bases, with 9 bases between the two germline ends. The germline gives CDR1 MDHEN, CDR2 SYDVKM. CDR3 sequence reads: CASSSAGDYGYTF. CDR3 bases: TGTGCCAGCAGTTCAGCCGGGGACTATGGCTACACCTTC.

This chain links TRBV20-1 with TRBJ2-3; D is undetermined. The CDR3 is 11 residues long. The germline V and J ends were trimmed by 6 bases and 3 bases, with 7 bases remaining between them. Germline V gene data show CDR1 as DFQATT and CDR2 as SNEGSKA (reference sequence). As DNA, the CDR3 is TGCAGTGCCCGAAGTACAGATACGCAGTATTTT. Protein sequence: CSARSTDTQYF.